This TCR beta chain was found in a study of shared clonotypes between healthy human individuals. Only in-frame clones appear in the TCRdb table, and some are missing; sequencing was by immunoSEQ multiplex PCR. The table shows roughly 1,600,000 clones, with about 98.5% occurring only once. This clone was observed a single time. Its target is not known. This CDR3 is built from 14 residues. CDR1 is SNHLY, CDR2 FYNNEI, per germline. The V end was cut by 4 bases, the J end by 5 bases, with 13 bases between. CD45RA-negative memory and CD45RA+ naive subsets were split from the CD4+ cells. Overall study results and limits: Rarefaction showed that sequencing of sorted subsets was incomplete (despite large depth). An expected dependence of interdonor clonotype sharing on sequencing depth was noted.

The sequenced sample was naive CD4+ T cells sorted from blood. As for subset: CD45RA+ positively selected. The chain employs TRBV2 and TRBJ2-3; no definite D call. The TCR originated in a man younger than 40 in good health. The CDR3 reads CASSGVRSEDTQYF. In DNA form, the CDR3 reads TGTGCCAGCAGTGGAGTGAGGTCAGAAGATACGCAGTATTTT.